A single sample is the source of the 24 T cell receptor beta chains below, sequenced in a study of blood T cell repertoires in COVID-19 (dated by TCRdb to 2019 to 2021). The method was the immunoSEQ multiplex PCR assay. This is the immuneACCESS table as TCRdb keeps it, with only in-frame sequences that have V and J called. A part of the clones is gone; compared with another copy, unresolved V genes explain less than half, and the rest is unexplained. The sample has 100,000 or so clones on record, around 87% of them singletons. The ten largest clonotypes hold roughly 11% of the sample. What was sequenced was peripheral blood. These receptors all come from a woman in her thirties with acute or convalescent COVID-19.

The chain joins TRBV2 to TRBJ2-7; 7 bases fit TRBD1. Germline V gives CDR1 SNHLY, CDR2 FYNNEI. The CDR3 extends over 13 amino acids. Trimming removed 5 bases from V and 3 bases from J; junction bases left unmatched: 4. CDR3 loop: CASSPDRSYEQYF. CDR3 coding DNA: TGTGCCAGCAGTCCGGACAGGAGCTACGAGCAGTACTTC.

The CDR3 bases are TGTGCCAGCAGCCAAGATTCTAGCGGGGGGGCCGGGAACGAGCAGTACTTC. It yields the protein CASSQDSSGGAGNEQYF. This rearrangement joins TRBV3-1 (or the pseudogene TRBV3-2) to TRBJ2-7; the match to TRBD2 covers 12 bases. There are 17 residues in the CDR3. V shed 0 bases, J shed 5 bases, and the junction held 8 bases outside the gene matches. CDR1 is LGHDT, CDR2 YNNKEL, per germline (reference sequence).

V gene TRBV11-3 combines with J gene TRBJ2-7; a possible D gene is TRBD2 (7 bases). Trimming shortened V by 3 bases and J by 0 bases, and 18 bases separated the two germline ends. Per the germline V gene, CDR1 is SGHNT and CDR2 is YENEEA. This CDR3 has 17 amino acids. CDR3 sequence reads: CASSFRLAGAASYEQYF. The CDR3 DNA follows: TGTGCCAGCAGCTTCCGGCTCGCGGGGGCCGCCTCCTACGAGCAGTACTTC.

The chain links TRBV24-1 to TRBJ1-6; D ambiguous. The length of the CDR3 is 14 residues. The germline V and J ends were trimmed by 5 bases and 7 bases, with 11 bases remaining between them. Per the germline V gene, CDR1 is KGHDR and CDR2 is SFDVKD. The CDR3 region is CATSVGRGNSPLHF. CDR3 sequence (DNA): TGTGCCACCAGTGTAGGACGGGGAAATTCACCCCTCCACTTT.

The chain's CDR3 is CATWGGLANEKLFF. The CDR3 DNA follows: TGTGCCACCTGGGGGGGCCTGGCTAATGAAAAACTGTTTTTT. The V call is TRBV2, the J call TRBJ1-4; D might be TRBD1 (6 bases). The CDR3 consists of 14 residues. Germline CDR1 is SNHLY and CDR2 is FYNNEI. V was trimmed by 10 bases and J by 3 bases, leaving 15 bases between them.

This chain joins TRBV18 and TRBJ2-3; 9 positions agree with TRBD2. Trimming removed 3 bases from V and 9 bases from J; junction bases left unmatched: 10. CDR3 size: 15 residues. Germline V gene lookup returns CDR1 KGHSH and CDR2 LQKENI. The CDR3 DNA sequence: TGTGCCAGCTCACCCTACACCCCGACTAGCGGAACGCAGTATTTT. It is translated as CASSPYTPTSGTQYF.

In this sample, this clone turned up a few times. The chain is built from TRBV7-9 and TRBJ2-7, with a tentative D call TRBD1 (6 bases). CDR3 size: 17 residues. The V and J ends lost 4 bases and 0 bases respectively, with 19 bases between them. Germline CDR1 reads SEHNR; CDR2 reads FQNEAQ (reference sequence). This CDR3 is CASSSPTWGPSSYEQYF. The DNA for the CDR3 is TGTGCCAGCAGCTCACCCACCTGGGGGCCCTCCTCCTACGAGCAGTACTTC.

The rearrangement joins TRBV4-1 to TRBJ2-1, with D maybe TRBD1 (6 bases). The length of the CDR3 is 15 residues. The V end was cut by 3 bases, the J end by 4 bases, with 13 bases between. Germline CDR1 reads MGHRA; CDR2 reads YSYEKL. CDR3: CASSHRDTTYNEQFF. The CDR3, as DNA: TGCGCCAGCAGCCACCGGGACACTACATACAATGAGCAGTTCTTC.

This chain uses TRBV7-9 with TRBJ1-2, with D unresolved. V lost 5 bases and J 5 bases, leaving 15 bases between the germline ends. CDR1 is SEHNR and CDR2 is FQNEAQ in the germline V gene (reference sequence). This CDR3 contains 14 residues. The CDR3 protein is CASSREGLGYGYTF. CDR3 coding DNA: TGTGCCAGCAGCCGAGAGGGCTTAGGATATGGCTACACCTTC.

CDR3 loop: CASSHIRRGRAYEQYF. The CDR3, as DNA: TGTGCCAGCAGCCATATTCGGCGGGGCAGGGCCTACGAGCAGTACTTC. The V call is TRBV3-1 (or the pseudogene TRBV3-2), the J call TRBJ2-7; tentative D call: TRBD2 (6 bases). CDR1 and CDR2 from the germline V gene are LGHDT and YNNKEL (reference sequence). The CDR3 is made up of 16 amino acids. The V end lost 3 bases, the J end lost 2 bases, and 17 bases lay between the germline ends.

The chain is built from TRBV18 and TRBJ1-4; D perhaps matches TRBD1 (5 bases). The CDR3 contains 12 residues. CDR1 is KGHSH, CDR2 LQKENI, per germline. The germline V and J ends were trimmed by 6 bases and 8 bases, with 10 bases remaining between them. The CDR3 nucleotides are TGTGCCAGCTCCCCTCGGGGGGAAAAACTGTTTTTT. It codes for CASSPRGEKLFF. The entire variable domain, with the rest obtained from reference TRBV18 and TRBJ1-4, is as follows: NAGVMQNPRHLVRRRGQEARLRCSPMKGHSHVYWYRQLPEEGLKFMVYLQKENIIDESGMPKERFSAEFPKEGPSILRIQQVVRGDSAAYFCASSPRGEKLFFGSGTQLSVL.

This chain connects TRBV28 to TRBJ1-2, with a tentative D call TRBD1 (6 bases). This CDR3 has 15 amino acids. The V gene lost 4 bases and the J gene lost 2 bases, with 14 bases spanning the gap. Germline lookup yields CDR1 MDHEN and CDR2 SYDVKM. The CDR3 here is CASSSAGAGNYGYTF. The CDR3 region has the DNA TGTGCCAGCAGTTCGGCGGGGGCTGGGAACTATGGCTACACCTTC.

The V gene is TRBV11-3, the J gene TRBJ2-1, with D possibly being TRBD1 (5 bases). CDR3 length equals 14 residues. The V end lost 3 bases, the J end lost 7 bases, and 13 bases lay between the germline ends. Germline CDR1 SGHNT, CDR2 YENEEA. CDR3 DNA sequence: TGTGCCAGCAGCTTTCTGAAGGGGAAGAATGAGCAGTTCTTC. Its protein product is CASSFLKGKNEQFF.

The chain combines TRBV7-2 with TRBJ1-2; possible D gene TRBD1, 5 bases. Germline V gives CDR1 SGHTA, CDR2 FQGNSA. V lost 3 bases and J lost 4, with 12 bases in between. The CDR3 spans 14 residues. CDR3 sequence reads: CASSFQRGSYGYTF. CDR3 DNA: TGTGCCAGCAGCTTTCAAAGGGGATCCTATGGCTACACCTTC.

Only a few counts were recorded for this clone. The chain employs TRBV6-1 and TRBJ2-6, with TRBD2 matching over 7 bases. With 4 bases clipped from V and 2 bases from J, the junction kept 8 bases outside the gene matches. Germline assignment: CDR1 MNHNS and CDR2 SASEGT. The CDR3 covers 17 residues. CDR3 protein: CASSVGGGSTGANVLTF. The CDR3 region has the DNA TGTGCCAGCAGTGTTGGCGGGGGATCGACTGGGGCCAACGTCCTGACTTTC.

This rearrangement joins TRBV18 to TRBJ1-5; D remains ambiguous. Germline CDR1 reads KGHSH; CDR2 reads LQKENI. The CDR3 has 12 residues. The V end was cut by 4 bases, the J end by 5 bases, with 6 bases between. CDR3 bases: TGTGCCAGCTCACTAGTGGATCAGCCCCAGCATTTT. Translation gives CASSLVDQPQHF.

The V gene is TRBV18, the J gene TRBJ1-4; D remains ambiguous. This CDR3 region has 16 residues. CDR1 and CDR2 from the germline V gene are KGHSH and LQKENI. The germline V and J ends were trimmed by 3 bases and 7 bases, with 18 bases remaining between them. CDR3 sequence (DNA): TGTGCCAGCTCACCTGCTCAGCGAATAGTACCTGAAAAACTGTTTTTT. Its protein is CASSPAQRIVPEKLFF.

The genes are TRBV6-5 and TRBJ1-4; D call uncertain. Germline CDR1 and CDR2: MNHEY and SVGAGI. The ends were cut back, 2 bases at V and 4 bases at J, with 11 bases in the middle. The CDR3 contains 15 residues. Here the CDR3 DNA reads TGTGCCAGCAGTTACATAGCCGGGTATAATGAAAAACTGTTTTTT. Amino acids: CASSYIAGYNEKLFF.

This chain uses TRBV28 with TRBJ2-3; 9 nucleotides match TRBD2. Germline CDR1 is MDHEN and CDR2 is SYDVKM. V lost 3 bases and J lost 0; bases outside the gene matches: 4. The CDR3 spans 16 residues. The CDR3 DNA sequence: TGTGCCAGCAGTTTTCCGCTAGCGGGGAGCACAGATACGCAGTATTTT. This sequence encodes CASSFPLAGSTDTQYF.

This clone is a singleton in its sample. The chain recombines TRBV5-1 with TRBJ2-7; 9 bases are a match to TRBD1. V dropped 0 bases and J dropped 6; count of bases not matched to a gene: 10. This CDR3 is 16 amino acids long. Looked up from germline, CDR1 is SGHRS and CDR2 is YFSETQ. The CDR3 nucleotides read TGCGCCAGCAGCTTGGAAAGGGGGACAGGGATAGCCGAGCAGTACTTC. It codes for CASSLERGTGIAEQYF.

V and J are TRBV6-6 and TRBJ2-1, with TRBD1 matching 8 bases. V dropped 4 bases and J dropped 9; count of bases not matched to a gene: 11. Germline V gene sequence: CDR1 MNHNY, CDR2 SVGAGI (reference sequence). There are 15 residues in the CDR3. CDR3 DNA: TGTGCCAGCAGTTTAGCCCGACAGGGGCCGGGTGAGCAGTTCTTC. It codes for CASSLARQGPGEQFF.

The CDR3: CASMTGGGGSPLHF. Here the CDR3 DNA reads TGTGCCAGCATGACAGGGGGCGGAGGCTCACCCCTCCACTTT. The J gene is TRBJ1-6, the V gene TRBV2; TRBD1 matches 10 bases. The V gene's germline CDR1 is SNHLY and CDR2 FYNNEI. The V segment lost 7 bases and the J segment 10 bases; nucleotides outside the gene matches: 7. The CDR3 totals 14 residues.

The V gene is TRBV5-1, the J gene TRBJ2-7; D ambiguous. The CDR3 is made up of 13 amino acids. V lost 2 bases and J lost 2, with 8 bases in between. In germline, CDR1 is SGHRS, CDR2 YFSETQ. CDR3 sequence (DNA): TGCGCCAGCAGCTTACCCCAGGCCTACGAGCAGTACTTC. Its protein is CASSLPQAYEQYF.

V gene TRBV27 combines with J gene TRBJ2-7, with 9 bases aligning to TRBD2. From germline, CDR1 is MNHEY and CDR2 SMNVEV (reference sequence). V lost 10 bases to trimming and J lost 4 bases; unmatched junction nucleotides: 11. This CDR3 contains 14 residues. Here the CDR3 reads CATGSRGGGYEQYF. The DNA for the CDR3 is TGTGCCACGGGATCGCGCGGGGGGGGTTACGAGCAGTACTTC.